This entry concerns a single T cell receptor (beta chain). This clonotype was seen repeatedly, ten times or more. The antigen it binds to is not known. Per-base quality was not reported, and no clone a single base away is much larger than it. The data are from a study of human T cells and chemical hapten exposure (dated by TCRdb to about 2021). For the wider study: For sensitization, 2% DPC in acetone was applied to a roughly 2 cm by roughly 2 cm area of upper inner arm skin. Patients additionally received weekly therapeutic DPC doses to the scalp throughout the roughly 23-week study period. Patch testing was performed on the upper back with Finn chambers containing 0.01% DPC, and the patch tests were scored after 6 days according to International Contact Dermatitis Research Group standards. The patient cohort, mostly female, included alopecia areata with under or over 50% scalp involvement, alopecia totalis and alopecia universalis. Libraries were combined into a pool for sequencing, and differences in TCR yield between samples came mainly from small differences in library volumes within the pool. In alopecia patients, the study followed how the peripheral blood TCR repertoire changed in vivo over primary and secondary sensitization to diphenylcyclopropenone (DPC), a hapten. Blood samples were taken from patients before sensitization (week 0) and then at 2, 6 and about 24 weeks after DPC sensitization. For TCR sequencing, blood came from 25 to 35 alopecia patients at anywhere from one to four time points (pre-sensitization, 2, 6 and 24 weeks).

The time point label here, explained by the study, means: patch test 1, 2 weeks after DPC sensitization. The sample's treatment or condition label is to be understood as: therapeutic diphenylcyclopropenone sensitization with weekly scalp DPC. At each patch-test visit, blood was drawn before the patch test was applied. Patients were eligible if aged 18 to 70, diagnosed with alopecia and judged suitable for DPC therapy, and pregnant patients were excluded. Unfractionated whole blood was collected in Tempus Blood RNA tubes, and total RNA was extracted from that blood. What the study reported, not specific to this receptor: After repeated subsampling, the strength of the expansion versus patch-test correlation and the threshold at which it became significant changed. Patch test score correlated positively with the number of PT1 expanded TCRs, reaching significance at thresholds 8, 16 and 32 but not at 4. DPC sensitization did not change how many TCRs were above 1 in 1000 frequency, and no evidence was found of alterations in global repertoire structure. Compared with pre-sensitization or healthy control sets, expanded TCRs formed significantly more large CDR3 similarity clusters, which is consistent with antigen-driven responses. Because every patient had alopecia, a presumed autoimmune disease, the patients' immune response might differ from that of healthy individuals.

V lost 5 bases and J lost 5 bases; the stretch between them is 15 bases long. The CDR3 contains 14 residues, cysteine and phenylalanine counted. Only the CDR3 part of the read is kept: 42 bases, read in frame from the first base. Library method: RACE. Reads for this sample came from a NextSeq 500. Library preparation attached unique molecular identifiers to individual cDNA molecules for quantitative, reproducible TCR counting. From each blood RNA sample, both TCR alpha and TCR beta chains were sequenced. The original pipeline was this. Samples had a median of roughly 91,000 TCRs, with a range from roughly 23,224 to 750,000. V, J and CDR3 annotation of the TCR reads was carried out using the Decombinator software suite. Every sample was subsampled to the same number of TCRs (28,000) for the PS versus PT1 abundance plots. Expanded TCRs were defined as absent before sensitization and observed at least eight times at the 2-week time point. TCRdb reprocessed the public reads (quality trimming at Q25 with fastp, clone calling with MiXCR) and kept in-frame beta chains. Rows merge per CDR3 protein into single entries with the most common DNA and genes. TCRdb, not the authors, supplied the V and J calls. The sample table records approximately 71,000 distinct CDR3 sequences; 9.8% of these occur just once. The ten largest clones take up 3.3% of the sample.

The chain was built from TRBV12-3 or TRBV12-4 and TRBJ1-1, and TRBD1 may be the D gene, going by 5 matching bases. The material was whole blood, obtained in connection with sensitization to the hapten diphenylcyclopropenone (DPC). This TCR was recovered from a woman aged 40 to 50 with alopecia areata. Some clones in this sample may be carry-over from other donors' samples. The DNA reads TGTGCCAGCAGTACCAGGGCCCTTGAGACTGAAGCTTTCTTT. Its protein reads: CASSTRALETEAFF.